The 4 T cell receptor beta chains below were found in one sample sequenced in a study of prognosis after radiotherapy for stage I lung cancer. Two-round multiplex PCR amplified TCR beta CDR3 from genomic DNA. Amplification in first-round PCR relied on primers specific to each TRBV and TRBJ gene. MiXCR was run by TCRdb on the multiplex PCR reads, yielding one entry per CDR3 protein. The table records around 30,000 distinct CDR3 sequences, 32% of them present only once. The source material was PBMCs, sampled before or after stereotactic body radiation therapy (not recorded which). These receptors all come from a donor aged 50 or older with non-small cell lung cancer.

This clonotype was counted many times. The chain recombines TRBV6-1 with TRBJ2-2; D remains ambiguous. Germline V lookup: CDR1 MNHNS, CDR2 SASEGT. The CDR3 is 15 residues long. V gave up 9 bases and J gave up 0 bases, with 14 bases separating them. The CDR3 reads CASFPGYPNTGELFF. As DNA, the CDR3 is TGTGCCAGTTTCCCGGGCTACCCGAACACCGGGGAGCTGTTTTTT.

The table lists this clonotype with many counts. This chain joins TRBV7-2 and TRBJ2-3, with TRBD1 as a possible D gene (5 bases). Germline V lookup: CDR1 SGHTA, CDR2 FQGNSA. Trimming shortened V by 7 bases and J by 4 bases, and 9 bases separated the two germline ends. The CDR3 spans 12 residues. For the CDR3, the DNA is TGTGCCAGCACCGAAGGGGCAGATACGCAGTATTTT. Residues: CASTEGADTQYF.

In this sample, this clonotype turned up many times. J is TRBJ2-2 and V is TRBV9, with D perhaps matching TRBD2 (6 bases). With 7 bases removed from V and 4 bases from J, the gap between germline ends came to 14 bases. Germline values: CDR1 SGDLS, CDR2 YYNGEE. The length of the CDR3 is 14 residues. The CDR3 nucleotides are TGTGCCAGCCGGAAGCTAGCGAGCACCGGGGAGCTGTTTTTT. As protein: CASRKLASTGELFF.

This clonotype was observed at least ten times. The V and J genes are TRBV19 and TRBJ1-2; possibly TRBD1 for D (6 bases). There are 14 residues in the CDR3. The germline CDR1 and CDR2 sequences are LNHDA and SQIVND (reference sequence). V was pared by 6 bases and J by 5 bases, with 16 bases between. The CDR3 nucleotides read TGTGCCAGTAGCCTAACAGGGTCGGAGTATGGCTACACCTTC. Encoded protein: CASSLTGSEYGYTF. Looking up the rest from reference TRBV19 and TRBJ1-2 gives the full variable domain: DGGITQSPKYLFRKEGQNVTLSCEQNLNHDAMYWYRQDPGQGLRLIYYSQIVNDFQKGDIAEGYSVSREKKESFPLTVTSAQKNPTAFYLCASSLTGSEYGYTFGSGTRLTVV.